This T cell receptor beta chain appears in the sequencing data of a study of blood T cell repertoires in COVID-19. V was clipped by 5 bases and J by 0 bases, with 8 bases between them. CDR3 length: 15 residues. The germline CDR1 and CDR2 sequences are LNHNV and YYDKDF (reference sequence). Study processing details: Using reference gene primer amplification, nucleated cell counts were estimated. Sequenced by immunoSEQ multiplex PCR; TCRdb stores in-frame clones only, minus some. V, J and clone size are those of that table, while D and trimming were read from the DNA. The table lists some 160,000 clones, approximately 90% of them singletons.

V and J are TRBV15 and TRBJ1-6; D gene uncertain. Sample: peripheral blood. This receptor was obtained from a man aged 18-30 years with COVID-19, enrolled during active disease. CDR3 DNA sequence: TGTGCCACCAGCTCACAAAGCTCCTATAATTCACCCCTCCACTTT. It is translated as CATSSQSSYNSPLHF.